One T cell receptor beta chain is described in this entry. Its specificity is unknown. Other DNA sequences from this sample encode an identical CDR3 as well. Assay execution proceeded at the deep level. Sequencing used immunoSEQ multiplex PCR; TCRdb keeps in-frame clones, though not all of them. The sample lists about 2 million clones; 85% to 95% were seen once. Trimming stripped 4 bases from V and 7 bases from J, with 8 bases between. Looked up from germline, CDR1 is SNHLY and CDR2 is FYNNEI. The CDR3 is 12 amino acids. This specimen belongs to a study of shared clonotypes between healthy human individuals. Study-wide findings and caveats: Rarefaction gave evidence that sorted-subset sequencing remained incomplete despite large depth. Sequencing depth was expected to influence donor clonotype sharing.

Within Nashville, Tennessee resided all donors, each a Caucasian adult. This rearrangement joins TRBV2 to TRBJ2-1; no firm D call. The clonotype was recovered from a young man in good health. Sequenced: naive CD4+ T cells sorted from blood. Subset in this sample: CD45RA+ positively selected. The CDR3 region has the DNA TGTGCCAGCAGTGTCTCCGGGAATGAGCAGTTCTTC. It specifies CASSVSGNEQFF.